The 18 T cell receptor beta chains in this list originate from one sample, sequenced in a study of beta chain features in type 1 diabetes. Sequenced material consisted of expressed TCRB transcripts (all of the isolated RNA was reverse transcribed). Sequencing was performed with immunoSEQ multiplex PCR; in TCRdb, only in-frame clones are kept and a portion is missing. The sample shows approximately 360,000 clones, about 12% of them seen only once. No antigen has been identified for these receptors. Overall study findings and caveats: TCRB CDR3s from Type 1 diabetes patients were moderately but significantly shorter in all four CD4+ subsets.

Sequencing used naive CD4+ T cells from blood. The receptors stem from a woman between 18 and 30 years old with type 1 diabetes.

This clone was detected only a few times. The V gene is TRBV6-5, the J gene TRBJ1-2; TRBD1 might be the D (5 bases). The CDR3 runs 12 residues. CDR1 MNHEY and CDR2 SVGAGI come from the germline V gene. V was shortened by 10 bases and J by 4 bases, with 13 bases between the two germline ends. CDR3 sequence (DNA): TGTGCCATCCGGGACTTCGGCTATGGCTACACCTTC. Translating it yields CAIRDFGYGYTF.

This clone was counted a few times. CDR3 sequence (DNA): TGTGCCAGCAGCCCCAATATAAGAAGGACCGACAGGGGCTGGGGCTACACCTTC. Protein: CASSPNIRRTDRGWGYTF. The rearrangement links TRBV7-9 to TRBJ1-2; 8 bases align to TRBD1. The length of the CDR3 is 18 residues. Germline V gives CDR1 SEHNR, CDR2 FQNEAQ (reference sequence). The J segment lost 8 bases and the V segment lost 5 bases, leaving 22 bases of the junction unmatched.

This clone has a handful of counts. This chain uses TRBV7-9 with TRBJ1-5; no clear D. Trimming shortened V by 1 base and J by 4 bases, and 5 bases separated the two germline ends. The length of the CDR3 is 13 residues. The germline V gene encodes CDR1 SEHNR and CDR2 FQNEAQ (reference sequence). CDR3 sequence reads: CASSLVENQPQHF. Written as DNA, the CDR3 is TGTGCCAGCAGCTTAGTTGAGAATCAGCCCCAGCATTTT.

The V and J genes are TRBV5-1 and TRBJ2-7, with D possibly TRBD2 on 5 matching bases. Germline CDR1 SGHRS, CDR2 YFSETQ. Trimming took off 3 bases at V and 2 bases at J, with 15 bases between the two ends. This CDR3 is built from 15 residues. CDR3 sequence reads: CASSSGGQSTYEQYF. CDR3 nucleotides: TGCGCCAGCAGCTCCGGCGGGCAGTCAACCTACGAGCAGTACTTC.

The chain recombines TRBV4-1 with TRBJ2-7; 9 bases fit TRBD2. CDR3 length: 15 amino acids. CDR1 MGHRA and CDR2 YSYEKL come from the germline V gene. V gave up 2 bases and J gave up 3 bases; unmatched junction bases: 5. As DNA, the CDR3 is TGCGCCAGCAGCCAACCGACTAGCGGTTACTACGAGCAGTACTTC. It codes for CASSQPTSGYYEQYF.

DNA for the CDR3: TGTGCTAGTGGTCCTGGTGGGGCCACTGAAGCTTTCTTT. Its translation is CASGPGGATEAFF. The rearrangement joins TRBV12-5 to TRBJ1-1, with D tentatively TRBD1 (5 bases). Germline V gives CDR1 LGHNT, CDR2 FRNRAP. The length of the CDR3 is 13 residues. V shed 5 bases and J shed 4 bases, with 11 bases lying between them.

This chain uses TRBV14 with TRBJ2-7, with 7 bases identical to TRBD1. The CDR3 is 15 residues long. V was clipped by 5 bases and J by 0 bases; unmatched bases: 7. Germline CDR1 reads SGHDN; CDR2 reads FVKESK. Here the CDR3 reads CASSGSGTASYEQYF. CDR3 coding DNA: TGTGCCAGCAGCGGGTCCGGGACAGCCTCCTACGAGCAGTACTTC.

V usage is TRBV13 and J usage is TRBJ1-5; weak D call: TRBD1 (6 bases). Germline CDR1 and CDR2: PRHDT and FYEKMQ (reference sequence). This CDR3 is 16 amino acids long. The ends were cut back, 5 bases at V and 4 bases at J, with 18 bases in the middle. CDR3 nucleotides: TGTGCCAGCAGCGCCGATTCAGGGGTAGGGAATCAGCCCCAGCATTTT. It translates to CASSADSGVGNQPQHF.

This clone turned up a few times. The CDR3 region has the DNA TGCAGCGTTGGTGGGGCAGGCGGGGAGCTGTTTTTT. Translation gives CSVGGAGGELFF. The V and J genes are TRBV29-1 and TRBJ2-2, with D perhaps TRBD1 (5 bases). The V gene's germline CDR1 is SQVTM and CDR2 ANQGSEA. The CDR3 totals 12 residues. Between the trimmed V and J ends, which lost 4 bases and 7 bases, there was a span of 10 bases.

This chain uses TRBV2 with TRBJ1-3; D gene uncertain. Germline CDR1 SNHLY, CDR2 FYNNEI. Trimming shortened V by 7 bases and J by 4 bases, and 11 bases separated the two germline ends. The CDR3 runs to 13 residues. In DNA form, the CDR3 reads TGTGCCAGCATCATGGCAGAAGGAAACACCATATATTTT. Translating it yields CASIMAEGNTIYF.

In its sample, this clone was seen a few times. V and J are TRBV7-2 and TRBJ2-3; maybe TRBD2 (5 bases). Germline V gives CDR1 SGHTA, CDR2 FQGNSA. V gave up 3 bases and J gave up 0 bases, with 10 bases separating them. The CDR3 length is 15 residues. For the CDR3, the DNA is TGTGCCAGCAGCTTCTCAAGCGGAAGCACAGATACGCAGTATTTT. This sequence encodes CASSFSSGSTDTQYF. Drawing the rest from reference TRBV7-2 and TRBJ2-3, the complete variable domain is GAGVSQSPSNKVTEKGKDVELRCDPISGHTALYWYRQSLGQGLEFLIYFQGNSAPDKSGLPSDRFSAERTGGSVSTLTIQRTQQEDSAVYLCASSFSSGSTDTQYFGPGTRLTVL.

This clone was counted only a few times. This chain links TRBV7-2 with TRBJ2-7; maybe TRBD1 (6 bases). V lost 8 bases to trimming and J lost 3 bases, with 14 bases between them. Germline V lookup: CDR1 SGHTA, CDR2 FQGNSA. This CDR3 comprises 13 residues. DNA for the CDR3: TGTGCCAGCCAGGGGTCGGAGATCTACGAGCAGTACTTC. Amino acids: CASQGSEIYEQYF.

CDR3 nucleotides: TGTGCCAGTAGTCCGGGCGGGGACGAAGAGACCCAGTACTTC. It encodes CASSPGGDEETQYF. The chain carries TRBV19 and TRBJ2-5; D perhaps matches TRBD2 (6 bases). There are 14 residues in the CDR3. The germline V gene has CDR1 LNHDA and CDR2 SQIVND (reference sequence). V was trimmed by 5 bases and J by 3 bases, leaving 13 bases between them.

The chain combines TRBV7-7 with TRBJ2-5; 13 positions match TRBD2. The CDR3 is 16 residues long. With 1 base clipped from V and 3 bases from J, the junction kept 2 bases outside the gene matches. Germline lookup yields CDR1 SSHAT and CDR2 FNYEAQ (reference sequence). The CDR3 DNA reads TGTGCCAGCAGCTTAGGACTAGCGGGGGGTAAAGAGACCCAGTACTTC. This gives the protein CASSLGLAGGKETQYF.

This chain uses TRBV7-9 with TRBJ1-5; 7 bases agree with TRBD1. The germline gives CDR1 SEHNR, CDR2 FQNEAQ (reference sequence). The CDR3 extends over 16 amino acids. V was clipped by 6 bases and J by 4 bases; unmatched bases: 12. CDR3: CASSPITGAVNQPQHF. In DNA form, the CDR3 reads TGTGCCAGCAGTCCAATCACAGGGGCGGTAAATCAGCCCCAGCATTTT.

The chain uses TRBV4-3 and TRBJ2-7; 9 nucleotides line up with TRBD2. V lost 0 bases and J lost 5; bases outside the gene matches: 5. Germline CDR1 LGHNA, CDR2 YSLEER. The CDR3 sequence is 15 residues long. Here the CDR3 DNA reads TGCGCCAGCAGCCAAGATTTGCCTAGCGGGGACGAGCAGTACTTC. It is translated as CASSQDLPSGDEQYF.

This clone was seen more than once but under ten times. CDR3 residues: CASSLGGLAGPALNEQYF. The CDR3 nucleotides are TGTGCCAGCAGCTTAGGCGGACTAGCGGGGCCTGCTTTGAACGAGCAGTACTTC. The chain carries TRBV7-2 and TRBJ2-7; 12 bases are a match to TRBD2. This CDR3 comprises 18 residues. V gave up 1 base and J gave up 5 bases; unmatched junction bases: 12. Germline CDR1 is SGHTA and CDR2 is FQGNSA.

This clone was seen only a few times. This chain uses TRBV12-5 with TRBJ2-3; D gene unclear. The CDR3 loop spans 15 amino acids. V was clipped by 0 bases and J by 4 bases, with 11 bases between them. CDR1 is LGHNT and CDR2 is FRNRAP in the germline V gene. CDR3 DNA sequence: TGTGCTAGTGGTTTGGTTCTGAGGCCTCCAGATACGCAGTATTTT. Protein: CASGLVLRPPDTQYF. Combining the CDR3 with reference TRBV12-5 and TRBJ2-3 gives the whole variable domain DARVTQTPRHKVTEMGQEVTMRCQPILGHNTVFWYRQTMMQGLELLAYFRNRAPLDDSGMPKDRFSAEMPDATLATLKIQPSEPRDSAVYFCASGLVLRPPDTQYFGPGTRLTVL.